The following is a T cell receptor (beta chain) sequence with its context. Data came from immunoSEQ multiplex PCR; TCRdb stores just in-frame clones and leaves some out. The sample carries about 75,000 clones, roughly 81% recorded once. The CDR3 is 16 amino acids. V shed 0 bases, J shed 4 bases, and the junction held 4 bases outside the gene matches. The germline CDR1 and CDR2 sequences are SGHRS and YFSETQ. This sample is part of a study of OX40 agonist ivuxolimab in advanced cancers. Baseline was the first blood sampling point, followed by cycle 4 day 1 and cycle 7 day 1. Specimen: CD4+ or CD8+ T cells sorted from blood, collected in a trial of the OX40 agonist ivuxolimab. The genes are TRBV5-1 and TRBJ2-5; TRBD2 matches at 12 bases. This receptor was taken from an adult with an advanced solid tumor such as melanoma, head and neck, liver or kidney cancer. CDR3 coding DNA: TGCGCCAGCAGCTTGGGGGCTAGCGGGAGGGGAGAGACCCAGTACTTC. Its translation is CASSLGASGRGETQYF.